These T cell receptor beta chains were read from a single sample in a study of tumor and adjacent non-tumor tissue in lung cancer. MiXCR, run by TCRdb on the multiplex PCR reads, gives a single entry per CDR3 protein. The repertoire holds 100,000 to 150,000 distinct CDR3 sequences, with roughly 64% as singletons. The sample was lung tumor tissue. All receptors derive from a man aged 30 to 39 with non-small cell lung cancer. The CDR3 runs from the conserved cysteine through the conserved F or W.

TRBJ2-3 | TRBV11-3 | CAGRLDGPGGLDTQYF
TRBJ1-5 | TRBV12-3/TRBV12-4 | CASSHQGATRQPQHF
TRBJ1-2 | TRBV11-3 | CASSHYGGSYTF
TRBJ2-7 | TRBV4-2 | CASSQEWGGSYEQNF
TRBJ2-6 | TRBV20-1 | CSARSGSGANVLSF
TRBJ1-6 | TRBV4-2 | CASSQDLRGESRLNF
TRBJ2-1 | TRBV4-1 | CASSQPAGSAQFF
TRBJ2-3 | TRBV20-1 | CSANRAGGGDTQYF
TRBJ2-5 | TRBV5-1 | CASSFEGHPQETQYF
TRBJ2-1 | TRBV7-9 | CASSVTTGQTYNEQFF
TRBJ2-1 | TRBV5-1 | CASSLEGLDANEQFF
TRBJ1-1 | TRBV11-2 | CTSSLVFGVNTEAFF
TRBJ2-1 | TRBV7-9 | CASSPDRFYNEQFF
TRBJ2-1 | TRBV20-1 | CSQQSFYSNEQFF
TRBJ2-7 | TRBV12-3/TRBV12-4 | CASCPGTGGGEQYF
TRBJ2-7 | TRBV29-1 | CSVGGTDLGSSYEQCF
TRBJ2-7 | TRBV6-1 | CASSEGSAGSYGQYF
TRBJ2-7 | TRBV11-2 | CASKQGHSSYGQYF
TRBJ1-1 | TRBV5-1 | CASIPAECYTEAFF
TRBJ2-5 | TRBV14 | CTTSDGALRETQYF
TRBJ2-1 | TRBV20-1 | CSAENYNEQFF
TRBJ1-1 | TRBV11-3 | CASGLVARGSRRGTEVFF